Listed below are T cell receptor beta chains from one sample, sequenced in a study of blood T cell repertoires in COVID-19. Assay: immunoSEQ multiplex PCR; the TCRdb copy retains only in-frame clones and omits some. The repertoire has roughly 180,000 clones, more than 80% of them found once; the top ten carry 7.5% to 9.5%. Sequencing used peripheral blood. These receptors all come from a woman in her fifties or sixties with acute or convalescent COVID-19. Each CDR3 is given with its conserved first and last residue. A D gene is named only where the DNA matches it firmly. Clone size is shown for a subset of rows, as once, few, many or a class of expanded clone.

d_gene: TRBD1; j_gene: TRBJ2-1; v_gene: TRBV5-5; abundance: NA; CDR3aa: CASRNGTAAYNEQFF; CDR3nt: TGTGCCAGCAGGAACGGGACAGCCGCCTACAATGAGCAGTTCTTC
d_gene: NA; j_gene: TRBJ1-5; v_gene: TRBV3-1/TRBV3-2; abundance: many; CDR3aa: CASSQGRNQPQHF; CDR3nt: TGTGCCAGCAGCCAAGGGCGGAATCAGCCCCAGCATTTT
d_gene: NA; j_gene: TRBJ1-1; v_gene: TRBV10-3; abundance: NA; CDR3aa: CAISESNGNTEAFF; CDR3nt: TGTGCCATCAGTGAGTCGAACGGGAACACTGAAGCTTTCTTT
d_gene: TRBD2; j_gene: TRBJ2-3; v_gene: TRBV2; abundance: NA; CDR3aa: CASSEGSGTRQYF; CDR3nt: TGTGCCAGCAGTGAAGGTAGCGGGACTAGACAGTATTTT
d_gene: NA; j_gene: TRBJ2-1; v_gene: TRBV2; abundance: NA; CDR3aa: CASSEAQGGEQFF; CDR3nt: TGTGCCAGCAGTGAAGCTCAGGGTGGTGAGCAGTTCTTC
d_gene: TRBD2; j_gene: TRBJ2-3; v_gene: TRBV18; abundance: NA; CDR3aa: CASSPLSSGRGTDTQYF; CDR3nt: TGTGCCAGCTCACCGCTCTCTAGCGGGAGGGGCACAGATACGCAGTATTTT
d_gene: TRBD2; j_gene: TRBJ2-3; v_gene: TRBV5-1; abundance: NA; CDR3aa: CASSGRGAGGIDTQYF; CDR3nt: TGCGCCAGCAGCGGCCGGGGTGCGGGAGGGATAGATACGCAGTATTTT
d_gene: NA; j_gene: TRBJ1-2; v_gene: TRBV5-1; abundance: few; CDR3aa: CASSLDRANYGYTF; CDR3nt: TGCGCCAGCAGCTTGGACAGGGCTAACTATGGCTACACCTTC
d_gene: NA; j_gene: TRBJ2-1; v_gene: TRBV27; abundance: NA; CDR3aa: CASSRAGEGSEQFF; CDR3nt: TGTGCCAGCAGTCGGGCAGGGGAGGGAAGTGAGCAGTTCTTC
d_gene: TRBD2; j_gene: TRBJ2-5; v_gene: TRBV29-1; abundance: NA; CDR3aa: CSVWGGETQYF; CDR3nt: TGCAGCGTCTGGGGGGGGGAGACCCAGTACTTC
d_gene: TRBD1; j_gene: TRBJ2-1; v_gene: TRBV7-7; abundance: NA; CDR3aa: CASSPGGNEQFF; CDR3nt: TGTGCTAGCAGCCCAGGGGGCAATGAGCAGTTCTTC
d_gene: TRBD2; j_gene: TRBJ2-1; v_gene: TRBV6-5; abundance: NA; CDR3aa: CASQISGGSYNEQFF; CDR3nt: TGTGCCAGCCAGATTAGCGGGGGCTCCTACAATGAGCAGTTCTTC
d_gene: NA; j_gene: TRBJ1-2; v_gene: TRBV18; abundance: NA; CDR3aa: CASSPGLGDYGYTF; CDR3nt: TGTGCCAGCTCACCAGGGCTGGGCGACTATGGCTACACCTTC
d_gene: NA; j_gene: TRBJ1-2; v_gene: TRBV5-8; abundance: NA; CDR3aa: CASSFTLRNYGYTF; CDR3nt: TGTGCCAGCAGCTTTACACTACGGAACTATGGCTACACCTTC